This passage covers 28 T cell receptor beta chains from one sample sequenced in a study of blood T cell repertoires in COVID-19. TCRdb's table, derived via immunoSEQ multiplex PCR, lists solely in-frame clones and lacks some. The sample includes 60,000 to 95,000 clones, roughly nine tenths of them seen just once. Sequenced material: peripheral blood. All receptors come from a woman older than 75 with active or convalescent COVID-19.

This clone was observed a handful of times. The V and J genes are TRBV9 and TRBJ1-1; 7 bases agree with TRBD1. With 4 bases clipped from V and 1 base from J, the junction kept 4 bases outside the gene matches. The length of the CDR3 is 14 residues. In germline, CDR1 is SGDLS, CDR2 YYNGEE. The CDR3, as DNA: TGTGCCAGCAGCTCGGGACAGAAGAACACTGAAGCTTTCTTT. Residues: CASSSGQKNTEAFF.

J is TRBJ2-3 and V is TRBV15; 12 bases agree with TRBD2. Losses at the gene ends were 5 bases for V and 0 bases for J; bases not matched to a gene: 6. CDR1 is LNHNV, CDR2 YYDKDF, per germline (reference sequence). The CDR3 runs 17 residues. The CDR3 DNA sequence: TGTGCCACCAGCGTGGGACTAGCGGGTCGTAGCACAGATACGCAGTATTTT. Amino acid sequence: CATSVGLAGRSTDTQYF.

V and J are TRBV7-6 and TRBJ1-1, with 10 bases aligning to TRBD1. The germline V gene has CDR1 SGHVS and CDR2 FNYEAQ. This CDR3 has 15 amino acids. The V segment lost 8 bases and the J segment 4 bases; nucleotides outside the gene matches: 10. CDR3 region: CASLTGQGEITEAFF. The CDR3 DNA reads as TGTGCCAGCCTGACTGGACAGGGGGAAATCACTGAAGCTTTCTTT. The variable domain in full, completed from reference TRBV7-6 and TRBJ1-1, reads GAGVSQSPRYKVTKRGQDVALRCDPISGHVSLYWYRQALGQGPEFLTYFNYEAQQDKSGLPNDRFSAERPEGSISTLTIQRTEQRDSAMYRCASLTGQGEITEAFFGQGTRLTVV.

V and J are TRBV6-1 and TRBJ2-7; 9 nucleotides align to TRBD1. The CDR3 loop spans 16 amino acids. The V gene's germline CDR1 is MNHNS and CDR2 SASEGT. The J segment lost 3 bases and the V segment lost 4 bases, leaving 10 bases of the junction unmatched. CDR3 DNA sequence: TGTGCCAGCAGTGCCCAAGGAGGGACAGGGAGCTACGAGCAGTACTTC. Translation: CASSAQGGTGSYEQYF.

The CDR3 bases are TGCGCCAGCAGCTTGGCCGGGACTAAGAACACTGAAGCTTTCTTT. Residues: CASSLAGTKNTEAFF. The chain uses TRBV5-1 and TRBJ1-1, with a tentative D call TRBD1 (5 bases). Germline lookup yields CDR1 SGHRS and CDR2 YFSETQ. The CDR3 has 15 residues. V lost 0 bases, J lost 1 base, and 10 bases lay in between.

The CDR3 DNA is TGTGCCTGTGGGGGACAGGGATTTTACGAGCAGTACTTC. Translation: CACGGQGFYEQYF. V gene TRBV30 combines with J gene TRBJ2-7, with TRBD1 matching 9 bases. Trimming at V came to 6 bases and at J to 4 bases, leaving 7 bases not matched to a gene. CDR1 GTSNPN and CDR2 SVGIG come from the germline V gene (reference sequence). This CDR3 region has 13 residues.

This clone has only one observation. The V gene is TRBV2, the J gene TRBJ2-7; D might be TRBD1 (5 bases). The CDR3 consists of 16 residues. V lost 4 bases, J lost 2 bases, and 18 bases lay in between. Germline assignment: CDR1 SNHLY and CDR2 FYNNEI. The CDR3 DNA is TGTGCCAGCAGTGCAGAAGCCTTGGCAGGGCCCTACGAGCAGTACTTC. As protein: CASSAEALAGPYEQYF. Based on the CDR3 plus reference TRBV2 and TRBJ2-7, the full variable domain is EPEVTQTPSHQVTQMGQEVILRCVPISNHLYFYWYRQILGQKVEFLVSFYNNEISEKSEIFDDQFSVERPDGSNFTLKIRSTKLEDSAMYFCASSAEALAGPYEQYFGPGTRLTVT.

The rearrangement links TRBV28 to TRBJ1-2; weak D call: TRBD1 (5 bases). The V end lost 3 bases, the J end lost 4 bases, and 24 bases lay between the germline ends. Germline V CDR1 and CDR2: MDHEN, SYDVKM. This CDR3 spans 18 amino acids. The CDR3 DNA reads as TGTGCCAGCAGTTTGGGGGGGAGTCGAGGGAAGCTAGGCTATGGCTACACCTTC. It is translated as CASSLGGSRGKLGYGYTF.

The chain combines TRBV30 with TRBJ2-2; 11 nucleotides match TRBD1. In germline, CDR1 is GTSNPN, CDR2 SVGIG (reference sequence). The CDR3 runs 16 residues. Germline trimming cut 2 bases from V and 5 bases from J; bases unmatched to any gene: 7. The CDR3 DNA reads TGTGCCTGGAGTCCGGGACAGGGGGTTAGGACCGGGGAGCTGTTTTTT. Protein product: CAWSPGQGVRTGELFF.

This chain connects TRBV5-1 to TRBJ1-2; TRBD1 might be the D (6 bases). Per germline, CDR1 SGHRS and CDR2 YFSETQ. The CDR3 contains 13 residues. Trimming left V 5 bases short and J 4 bases short, with 12 bases between. The CDR3 DNA reads as TGCGCCAGCAGTTCCGGACAGACCTATGGCTACACCTTC. It is translated as CASSSGQTYGYTF.

This clone was counted a few times. This chain connects TRBV6-5 to TRBJ2-3, with D possibly matching TRBD1 (5 bases). The CDR3 sequence is 13 residues long. Germline loops: CDR1 MNHEY, CDR2 SVGAGI. V was pared by 5 bases and J by 2 bases, with 8 bases between. The CDR3 DNA is TGTGCCAGCAGTCCGACAGTCACAGATACGCAGTATTTT. This codes for CASSPTVTDTQYF.

The chain joins TRBV5-1 to TRBJ2-7; 8 bases agree with TRBD1. Germline loops: CDR1 SGHRS, CDR2 YFSETQ. This CDR3 has 14 residues. Trimming removed 0 bases from V and 5 bases from J; junction bases left unmatched: 4. CDR3 nucleotide sequence: TGCGCCAGCAGCTTGGAGGCACAGGGGGACGAGCAGTACTTC. Translating gives CASSLEAQGDEQYF. Together with reference TRBV5-1 and TRBJ2-7, the CDR3 gives the full variable domain: KAGVTQTPRYLIKTRGQQVTLSCSPISGHRSVSWYQQTPGQGLQFLFEYFSETQRNKGNFPGRFSGRQFSNSRSEMNVSTLELGDSALYLCASSLEAQGDEQYFGPGTRLTVT.

The V gene is TRBV28, the J gene TRBJ1-6, with D unresolved. V lost 5 bases, J lost 2 bases, and 10 bases lay in between. The CDR3 is 15 amino acids. Germline V lookup: CDR1 MDHEN, CDR2 SYDVKM. This CDR3 reads CASSVRSAYNSPLHF. Here the CDR3 DNA reads TGTGCCAGCAGTGTACGTTCGGCCTATAATTCACCCCTCCACTTT.

The genes are TRBV6-5 and TRBJ2-7; 11 bases agree with TRBD1. Germline V gene data show CDR1 as MNHEY and CDR2 as SVGAGI. There are 14 residues in the CDR3. Germline trimming cut 3 bases from V and 6 bases from J; bases unmatched to any gene: 4. CDR3 nucleotide sequence: TGTGCCAGCAGTTATTCCGGGACAGGGGGCGAGCAGTACTTC. It is translated as CASSYSGTGGEQYF.

The chain recombines TRBV6-5 with TRBJ2-1; 8 bases are a match to TRBD1. The germline CDR1 and CDR2 sequences are MNHEY and SVGAGI. The CDR3 spans 15 residues. V lost 6 bases and J lost 1; bases outside the gene matches: 5. The CDR3 is CASRVQGGSYNEQFF. The CDR3 coding sequence is TGTGCCAGCAGAGTACAGGGGGGATCCTACAATGAGCAGTTCTTC.

V gene TRBV12-3 or TRBV12-4 combines with J gene TRBJ2-1; 7 bases agree with TRBD1. With V trimmed by 5 bases and J by 10 bases, 5 bases remained unmatched. The CDR3 sequence is 12 residues long. The CDR3 sequence: CASSQTGTEQFF. The CDR3 DNA reads as TGTGCCAGCAGTCAGACAGGGACCGAGCAGTTCTTC.

The chain uses TRBV5-8 and TRBJ2-1, with D maybe TRBD2 (6 bases). The CDR3 sequence is 15 residues long. The V end lost 6 bases, the J end lost 12 bases, and 25 bases lay between the germline ends. Germline V gene lookup returns CDR1 SGHTS and CDR2 YDEGEE. The CDR3 coding sequence is TGTGCCAGCACCCCGGGACTGGGGCATTTCACTGGGCAGTTCTTC. Protein sequence: CASTPGLGHFTGQFF.

V gene TRBV28 combines with J gene TRBJ2-7; D remains unclear. Per germline, CDR1 MDHEN and CDR2 SYDVKM. V was clipped by 2 bases and J by 6 bases, with 11 bases between them. The CDR3 length is 13 residues. CDR3 region: CASSLPLLREQYF. CDR3 bases: TGTGCCAGCAGTTTACCCCTCCTTCGCGAGCAGTACTTC.

The DNA of the CDR3 is TGTGCCAGCAGTGGACTAGCGGGAGTCTTCGAGCAGTACTTC. Protein: CASSGLAGVFEQYF. V usage is TRBV2 and J usage is TRBJ2-7, with 12 positions matching TRBD2. From germline, CDR1 is SNHLY and CDR2 FYNNEI. The CDR3 length is 14 residues. The V and J ends lost 4 bases and 6 bases, in that order; junction bases with no gene match: 4.

The chain is built from TRBV12-3 or TRBV12-4 and TRBJ2-1, with D perhaps TRBD2 (5 bases). The ends were cut back, 6 bases at V and 9 bases at J, with 6 bases in the middle. The CDR3 has 10 residues. The CDR3 sequence is CASRGGEQFF. CDR3 coding DNA: TGTGCCAGCAGAGGAGGTGAGCAGTTCTTC.

The genes are TRBV5-1 and TRBJ1-2; 9 bases match TRBD1. The junction had 8 bases not matched to a gene; V was cut back by 0 bases and J by 8 bases. This CDR3 spans 15 amino acids. CDR1 and CDR2 from the germline V gene are SGHRS and YFSETQ. Here the CDR3 reads CASSLATGQGVGYTF. The DNA for the CDR3 is TGCGCCAGCAGCTTGGCGACGGGACAGGGCGTCGGCTACACCTTC.

This clone was recorded once. The CDR3 spells CSVTRLDTYQETQYF. CDR3 in DNA: TGCAGCGTTACCCGTCTTGACACCTACCAAGAGACCCAGTACTTC. The chain carries TRBV29-1 and TRBJ2-5; D is uncertain. The CDR3 consists of 15 residues. In germline, CDR1 is SQVTM, CDR2 ANQGSEA. With 5 bases removed from V and 0 bases from J, the gap between germline ends came to 16 bases.

The genes are TRBV7-2 and TRBJ1-3, with 7 bases that match TRBD1. CDR3 size: 16 residues. The germline gives CDR1 SGHTA, CDR2 FQGNSA. The V and J ends lost 5 bases and 4 bases, in that order; junction bases with no gene match: 11. CDR3: CASSVDEGARGNTIYF. In DNA form, the CDR3 reads TGTGCCAGCAGCGTAGACGAGGGGGCGAGGGGAAACACCATATATTTT.

CDR3 in amino acids: CASSEQSGAYNEQFF. DNA of the CDR3: TGTGCCAGCAGTGAACAGAGCGGGGCTTACAATGAGCAGTTCTTC. The chain combines TRBV6-1 with TRBJ2-1, with 7 bases fitting TRBD2. The germline V gene has CDR1 MNHNS and CDR2 SASEGT. V trimming: 2 bases; J trimming: 4 bases; junction bases outside the gene matches: 5. This CDR3 comprises 15 residues.

V and J are TRBV7-9 and TRBJ1-1, with D possibly TRBD1 on 5 matching bases. This CDR3 spans 14 amino acids. Germline V gene lookup returns CDR1 SEHNR and CDR2 FQNEAQ (reference sequence). Trimming cost V 5 bases and J 1 base, with 11 bases left between them. CDR3: CASSTQTGNTEAFF. Here the CDR3 DNA reads TGTGCCAGCAGCACTCAAACAGGGAACACTGAAGCTTTCTTT.

V gene TRBV20-1 combines with J gene TRBJ2-7; 7 nucleotides match TRBD1. The CDR3 length is 11 residues. The germline V gene has CDR1 DFQATT and CDR2 SNEGSKA (reference sequence). Trimming removed 6 bases from V and 6 bases from J; junction bases left unmatched: 5. The CDR3 region is CSADRASEQYF. The CDR3 region has the DNA TGCAGTGCCGACAGGGCTAGCGAGCAGTACTTC.

The chain links TRBV7-8 to TRBJ2-2, with 9 nucleotides matching TRBD1. Germline V gives CDR1 SGHVS, CDR2 FQNEAQ. The CDR3 length is 15 residues. V shed 5 bases, J shed 5 bases, and the junction held 6 bases outside the gene matches. CDR3 in amino acids: CASSTGTGRTGELFF. CDR3 coding DNA: TGTGCCAGCAGCACCGGGACAGGGAGGACCGGGGAGCTGTTTTTT. Supplemented by reference TRBV7-8 and TRBJ2-2, the full variable domain reads GAGVSQSPRYKVAKRGQDVALRCDPISGHVSLFWYQQALGQGPEFLTYFQNEAQLDKSGLPSDRFFAERPEGSVSTLKIQRTQQEDSAVYLCASSTGTGRTGELFFGEGSRLTVL.

This chain uses TRBV27 with TRBJ1-1; D call uncertain. Trimming removed 3 bases from V and 0 bases from J, with 5 bases in between. Germline V gene sequence: CDR1 MNHEY, CDR2 SMNVEV (reference sequence). This CDR3 has 13 amino acids. CDR3 DNA: TGTGCCAGCAGTTTTAGAATGAACACTGAAGCTTTCTTT. Amino acid sequence: CASSFRMNTEAFF.